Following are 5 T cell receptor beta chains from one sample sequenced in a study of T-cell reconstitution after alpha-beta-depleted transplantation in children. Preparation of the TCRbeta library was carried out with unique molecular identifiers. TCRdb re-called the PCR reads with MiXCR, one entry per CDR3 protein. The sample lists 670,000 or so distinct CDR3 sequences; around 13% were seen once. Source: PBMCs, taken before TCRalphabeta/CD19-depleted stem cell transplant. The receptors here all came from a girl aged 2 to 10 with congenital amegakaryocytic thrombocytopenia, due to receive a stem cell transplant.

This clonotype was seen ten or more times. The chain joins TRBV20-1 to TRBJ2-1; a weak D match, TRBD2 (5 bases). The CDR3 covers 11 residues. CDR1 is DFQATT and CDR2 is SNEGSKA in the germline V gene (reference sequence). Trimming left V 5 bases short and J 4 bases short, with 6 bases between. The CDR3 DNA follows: TGCAGTGCTGGAGGTTACAATGAGCAGTTCTTC. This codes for CSAGGYNEQFF.

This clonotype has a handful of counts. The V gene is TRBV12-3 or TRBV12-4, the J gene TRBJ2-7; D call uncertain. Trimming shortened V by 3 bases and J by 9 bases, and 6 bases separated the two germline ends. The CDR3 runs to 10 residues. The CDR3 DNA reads TGTGCCAGCAGTTTGGGCAGGCAGTACTTC. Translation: CASSLGRQYF.

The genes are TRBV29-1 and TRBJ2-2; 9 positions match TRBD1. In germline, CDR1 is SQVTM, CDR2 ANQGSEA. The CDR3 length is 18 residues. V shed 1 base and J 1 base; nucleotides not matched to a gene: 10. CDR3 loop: CSVEVWDRVRVNTGELFF. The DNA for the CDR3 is TGCAGCGTTGAAGTTTGGGACAGGGTCAGAGTGAACACCGGGGAGCTGTTTTTT.

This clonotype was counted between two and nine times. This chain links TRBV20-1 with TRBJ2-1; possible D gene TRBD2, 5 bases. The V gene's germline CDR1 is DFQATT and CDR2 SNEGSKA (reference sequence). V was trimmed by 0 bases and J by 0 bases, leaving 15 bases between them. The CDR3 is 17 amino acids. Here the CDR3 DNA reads TGCAGTGCTAGAGATACCAGCGGTTTCAGCTCCTACAATGAGCAGTTCTTC. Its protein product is CSARDTSGFSSYNEQFF.

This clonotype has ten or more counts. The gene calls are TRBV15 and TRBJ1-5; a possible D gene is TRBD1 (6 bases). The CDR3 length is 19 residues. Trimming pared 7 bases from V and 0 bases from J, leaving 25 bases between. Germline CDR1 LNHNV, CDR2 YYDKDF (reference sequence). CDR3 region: CATTYPPGHRVASNQPQHF. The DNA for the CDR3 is TGTGCCACCACCTACCCACCGGGACACAGAGTGGCTAGCAATCAGCCCCAGCATTTT.